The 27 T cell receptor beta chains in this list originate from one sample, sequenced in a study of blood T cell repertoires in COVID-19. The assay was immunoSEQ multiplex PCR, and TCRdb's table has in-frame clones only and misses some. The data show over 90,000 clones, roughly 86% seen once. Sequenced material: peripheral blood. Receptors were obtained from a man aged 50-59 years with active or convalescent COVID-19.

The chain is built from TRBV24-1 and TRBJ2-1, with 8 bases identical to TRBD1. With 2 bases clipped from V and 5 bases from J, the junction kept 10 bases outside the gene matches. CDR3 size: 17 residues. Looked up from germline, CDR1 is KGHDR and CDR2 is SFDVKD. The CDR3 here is CATSDWGTGGTDNEQFF. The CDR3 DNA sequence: TGTGCCACCAGTGATTGGGGCACAGGGGGGACGGACAATGAGCAGTTCTTC.

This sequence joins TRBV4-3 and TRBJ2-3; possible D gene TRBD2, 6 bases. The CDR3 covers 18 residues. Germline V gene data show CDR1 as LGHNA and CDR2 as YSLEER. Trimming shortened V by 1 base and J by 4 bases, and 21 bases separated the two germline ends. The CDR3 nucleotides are TGCGCCAGCAGCCAAGCCCCTGGGGCAGGGAGGAGCCCAGATACGCAGTATTTT. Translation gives CASSQAPGAGRSPDTQYF.

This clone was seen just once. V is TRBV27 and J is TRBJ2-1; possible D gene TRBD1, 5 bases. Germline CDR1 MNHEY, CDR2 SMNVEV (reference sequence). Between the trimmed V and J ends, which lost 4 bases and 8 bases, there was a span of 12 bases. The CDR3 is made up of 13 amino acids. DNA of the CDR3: TGTGCCAGCAGTTGGATGCTGGGGCATGAGCAGTTCTTC. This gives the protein CASSWMLGHEQFF.

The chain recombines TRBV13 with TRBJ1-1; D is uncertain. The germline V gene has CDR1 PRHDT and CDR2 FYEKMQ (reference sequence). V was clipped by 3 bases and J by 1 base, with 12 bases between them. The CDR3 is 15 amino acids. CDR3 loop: CASSLRVWGNTEAFF. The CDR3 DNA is TGTGCCAGCAGCTTGAGGGTTTGGGGGAACACTGAAGCTTTCTTT.

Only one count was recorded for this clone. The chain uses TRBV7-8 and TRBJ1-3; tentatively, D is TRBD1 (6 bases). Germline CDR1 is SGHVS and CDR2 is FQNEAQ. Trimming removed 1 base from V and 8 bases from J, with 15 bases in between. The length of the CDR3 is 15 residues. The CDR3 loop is CASSLVIQGRDTIYF. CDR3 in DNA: TGTGCCAGCAGCTTAGTTATACAGGGTAGGGACACCATATATTTT.

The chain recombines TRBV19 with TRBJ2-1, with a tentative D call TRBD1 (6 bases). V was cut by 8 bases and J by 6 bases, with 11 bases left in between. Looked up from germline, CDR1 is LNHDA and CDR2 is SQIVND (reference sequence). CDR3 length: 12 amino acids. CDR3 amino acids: CASRTGFNEQFF. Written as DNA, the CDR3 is TGTGCCAGTCGCACAGGGTTCAATGAGCAGTTCTTC.

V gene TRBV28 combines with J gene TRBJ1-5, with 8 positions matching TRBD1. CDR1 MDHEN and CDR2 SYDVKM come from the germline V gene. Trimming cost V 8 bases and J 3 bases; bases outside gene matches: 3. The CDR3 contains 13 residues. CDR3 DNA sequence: TGTGCCAGCGGGGACAGGTTCAATCAGCCCCAGCATTTT. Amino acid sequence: CASGDRFNQPQHF. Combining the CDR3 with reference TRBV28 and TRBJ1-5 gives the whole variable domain DVKVTQSSRYLVKRTGEKVFLECVQDMDHENMFWYRQDPGLGLRLIYFSYDVKMKEKGDIPEGYSVSREKKERFSLILESASTNQTSMYLCASGDRFNQPQHFGDGTRLSIL.

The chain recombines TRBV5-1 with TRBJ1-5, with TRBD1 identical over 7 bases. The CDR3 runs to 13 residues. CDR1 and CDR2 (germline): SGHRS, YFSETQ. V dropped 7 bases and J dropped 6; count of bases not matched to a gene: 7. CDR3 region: CASSPGGAQPQHF. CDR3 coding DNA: TGCGCCAGCTCCCCAGGGGGAGCTCAGCCCCAGCATTTT.

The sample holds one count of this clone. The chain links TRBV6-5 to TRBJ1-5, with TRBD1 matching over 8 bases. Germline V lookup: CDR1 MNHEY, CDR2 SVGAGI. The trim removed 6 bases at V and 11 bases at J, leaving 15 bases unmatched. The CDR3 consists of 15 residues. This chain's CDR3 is CASRSWDRIFSAQHF. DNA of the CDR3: TGTGCCAGCAGATCCTGGGACAGGATCTTCTCGGCCCAGCATTTT.

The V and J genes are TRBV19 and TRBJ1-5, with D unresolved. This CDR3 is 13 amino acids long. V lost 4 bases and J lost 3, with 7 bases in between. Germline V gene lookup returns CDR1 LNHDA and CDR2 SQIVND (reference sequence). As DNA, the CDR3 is TGTGCCAGTAGTAGTCCCCACAATCAGCCCCAGCATTTT. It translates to CASSSPHNQPQHF.

The CDR3 protein is CASSLGAGAVYGYTF. CDR3 DNA: TGCGCCAGCAGCTTGGGAGCAGGGGCTGTTTATGGCTACACCTTC. This chain joins TRBV5-1 and TRBJ1-2; D might be TRBD1 (6 bases). Germline V CDR1 and CDR2: SGHRS, YFSETQ. The CDR3 loop spans 15 amino acids. The V gene lost 0 bases and the J gene lost 5 bases, with 14 bases spanning the gap.

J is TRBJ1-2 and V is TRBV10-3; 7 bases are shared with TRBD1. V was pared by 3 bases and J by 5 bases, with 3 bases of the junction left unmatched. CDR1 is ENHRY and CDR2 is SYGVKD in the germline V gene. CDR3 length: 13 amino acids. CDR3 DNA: TGTGCCATCAGTGAAGAGACAGGGTATGGCTACACCTTC. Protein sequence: CAISEETGYGYTF.

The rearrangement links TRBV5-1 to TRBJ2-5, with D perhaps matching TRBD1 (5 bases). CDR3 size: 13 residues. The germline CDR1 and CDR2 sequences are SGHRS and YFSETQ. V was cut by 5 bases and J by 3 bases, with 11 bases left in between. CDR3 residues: CASRPDNEETQYF. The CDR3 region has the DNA TGCGCCAGCAGACCGGACAACGAAGAGACCCAGTACTTC.

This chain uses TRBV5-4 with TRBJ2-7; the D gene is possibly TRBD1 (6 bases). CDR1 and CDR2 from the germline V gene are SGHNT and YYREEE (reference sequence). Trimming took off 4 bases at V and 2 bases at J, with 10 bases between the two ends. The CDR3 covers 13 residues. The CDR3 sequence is CASSADRAYEQYF. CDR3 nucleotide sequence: TGTGCCAGCAGCGCGGACAGAGCCTACGAGCAGTACTTC. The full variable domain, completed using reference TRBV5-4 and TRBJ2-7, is ETGVTQSPTHLIKTRGQQVTLRCSSQSGHNTVSWYQQALGQGPQFIFQYYREEENGRGNFPPRFSGLQFPNYSSELNVNALELDDSALYLCASSADRAYEQYFGPGTRLTVT.

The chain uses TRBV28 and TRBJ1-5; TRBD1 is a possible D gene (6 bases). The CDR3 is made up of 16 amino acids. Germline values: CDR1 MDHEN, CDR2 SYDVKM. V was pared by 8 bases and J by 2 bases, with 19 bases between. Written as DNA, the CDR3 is TGTGCCAGCTCCCCCGGCCAGGGGTTTGGCAATCAGCCCCAGCATTTT. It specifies CASSPGQGFGNQPQHF. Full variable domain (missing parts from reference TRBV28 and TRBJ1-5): DVKVTQSSRYLVKRTGEKVFLECVQDMDHENMFWYRQDPGLGLRLIYFSYDVKMKEKGDIPEGYSVSREKKERFSLILESASTNQTSMYLCASSPGQGFGNQPQHFGDGTRLSIL.

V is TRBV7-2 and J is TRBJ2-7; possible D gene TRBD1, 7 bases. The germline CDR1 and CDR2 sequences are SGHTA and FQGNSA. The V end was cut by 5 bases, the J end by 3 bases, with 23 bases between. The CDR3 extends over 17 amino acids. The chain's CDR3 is CASSVNVRSGGGYEQYF. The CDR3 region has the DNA TGTGCCAGCAGCGTAAATGTCCGGTCAGGGGGAGGCTACGAGCAGTACTTC.

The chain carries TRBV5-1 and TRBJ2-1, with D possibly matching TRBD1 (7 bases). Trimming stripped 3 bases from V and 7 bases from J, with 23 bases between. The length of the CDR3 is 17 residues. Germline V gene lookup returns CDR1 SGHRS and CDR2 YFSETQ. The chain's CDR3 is CASSSPAGGGTRNEQFF. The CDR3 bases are TGCGCCAGCAGCTCCCCCGCAGGAGGGGGCACTAGGAATGAGCAGTTCTTC.

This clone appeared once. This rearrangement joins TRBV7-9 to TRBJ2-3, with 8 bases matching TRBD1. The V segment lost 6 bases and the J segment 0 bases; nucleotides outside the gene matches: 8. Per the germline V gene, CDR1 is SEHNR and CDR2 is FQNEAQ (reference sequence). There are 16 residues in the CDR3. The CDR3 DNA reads TGTGCCAGCAGTTTCCCGGGACAGGCTAGCACAGATACGCAGTATTTT. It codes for CASSFPGQASTDTQYF.

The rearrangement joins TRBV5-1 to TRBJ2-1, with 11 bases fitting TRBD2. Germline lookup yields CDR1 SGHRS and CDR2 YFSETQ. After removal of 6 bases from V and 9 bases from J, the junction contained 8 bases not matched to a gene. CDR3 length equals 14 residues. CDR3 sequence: CASTAATSGVEQFF. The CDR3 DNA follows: TGCGCCAGCACCGCCGCGACTAGCGGGGTTGAGCAGTTCTTC. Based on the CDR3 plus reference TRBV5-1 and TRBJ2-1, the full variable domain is KAGVTQTPRYLIKTRGQQVTLSCSPISGHRSVSWYQQTPGQGLQFLFEYFSETQRNKGNFPGRFSGRQFSNSRSEMNVSTLELGDSALYLCASTAATSGVEQFFGPGTRLTVL.

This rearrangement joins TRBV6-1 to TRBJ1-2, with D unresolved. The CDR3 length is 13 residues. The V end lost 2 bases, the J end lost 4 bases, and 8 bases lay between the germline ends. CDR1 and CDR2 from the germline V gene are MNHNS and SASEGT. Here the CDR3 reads CASSEYGLYGYTF. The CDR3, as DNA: TGTGCCAGCAGTGAATATGGCCTCTATGGCTACACCTTC.

This chain's CDR3 is CASSIAGTGGRNEQFF. CDR3 coding DNA: TGTGCCAGTAGTATAGCGGGGACAGGGGGCCGCAATGAGCAGTTCTTC. V and J are TRBV19 and TRBJ2-1; 12 bases are shared with TRBD1. V lost 1 base and J lost 6; bases outside the gene matches: 4. There are 16 residues in the CDR3. Germline assignment: CDR1 LNHDA and CDR2 SQIVND (reference sequence). The full variable domain, completed using reference TRBV19 and TRBJ2-1, is DGGITQSPKYLFRKEGQNVTLSCEQNLNHDAMYWYRQDPGQGLRLIYYSQIVNDFQKGDIAEGYSVSREKKESFPLTVTSAQKNPTAFYLCASSIAGTGGRNEQFFGPGTRLTVL.

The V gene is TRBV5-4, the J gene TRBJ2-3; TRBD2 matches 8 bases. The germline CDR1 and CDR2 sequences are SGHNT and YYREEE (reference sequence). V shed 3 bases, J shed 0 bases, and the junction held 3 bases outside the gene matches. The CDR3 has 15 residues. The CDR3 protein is CASSWRGASTDTQYF. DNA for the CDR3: TGTGCCAGCAGCTGGCGGGGGGCTAGCACAGATACGCAGTATTTT.

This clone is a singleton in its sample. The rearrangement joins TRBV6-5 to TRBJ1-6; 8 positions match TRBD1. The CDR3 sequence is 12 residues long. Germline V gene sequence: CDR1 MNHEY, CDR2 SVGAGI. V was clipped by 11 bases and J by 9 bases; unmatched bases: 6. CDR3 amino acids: CAVGQGTSPLHF. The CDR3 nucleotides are TGTGCCGTCGGACAGGGTACTTCACCCCTCCACTTT.

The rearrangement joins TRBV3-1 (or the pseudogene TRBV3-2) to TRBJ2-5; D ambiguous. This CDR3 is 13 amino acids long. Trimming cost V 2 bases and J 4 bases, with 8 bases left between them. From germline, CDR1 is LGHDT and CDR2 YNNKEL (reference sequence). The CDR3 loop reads CASSQLRPETQYF. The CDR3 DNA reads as TGTGCCAGCAGCCAATTGCGTCCAGAGACCCAGTACTTC.

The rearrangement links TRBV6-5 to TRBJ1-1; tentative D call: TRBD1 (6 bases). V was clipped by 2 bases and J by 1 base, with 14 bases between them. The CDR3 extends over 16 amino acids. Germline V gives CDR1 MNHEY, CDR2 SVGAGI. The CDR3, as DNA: TGTGCCAGCAGTTACATCCCGGGACACCCGAACACTGAAGCTTTCTTT. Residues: CASSYIPGHPNTEAFF.

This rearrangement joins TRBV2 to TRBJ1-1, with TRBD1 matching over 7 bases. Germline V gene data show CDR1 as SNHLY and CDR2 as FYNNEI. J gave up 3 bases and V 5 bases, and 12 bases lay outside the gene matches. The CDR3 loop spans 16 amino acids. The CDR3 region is CASSLTRQGTDTEAFF. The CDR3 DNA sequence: TGTGCCAGCAGTCTAACAAGACAGGGTACGGACACTGAAGCTTTCTTT. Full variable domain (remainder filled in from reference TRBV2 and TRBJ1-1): EPEVTQTPSHQVTQMGQEVILRCVPISNHLYFYWYRQILGQKVEFLVSFYNNEISEKSEIFDDQFSVERPDGSNFTLKIRSTKLEDSAMYFCASSLTRQGTDTEAFFGQGTRLTVV.

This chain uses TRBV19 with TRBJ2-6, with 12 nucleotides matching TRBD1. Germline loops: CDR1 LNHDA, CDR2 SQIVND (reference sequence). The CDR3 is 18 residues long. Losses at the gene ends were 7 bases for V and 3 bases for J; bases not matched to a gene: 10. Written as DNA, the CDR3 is TGTGCCAGTAATAGGTGGGGACAGGGGGCAAATGGGGCCAACGTCCTGACTTTC. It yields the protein CASNRWGQGANGANVLTF.